The subject of this entry is one T cell receptor (beta chain). The data stem from a study of shared clonotypes between healthy human individuals. The CDR3 is 13 amino acids. In germline, CDR1 is WNHNN, CDR2 SYGVQD (reference sequence). V lost 6 bases to trimming and J lost 1 base, with 9 bases between them. Naive CD8 populations comprised CD45RO-negative cells positively selected for CCR7, excluding terminally differentiated effector memory CD45RA+ cells. Assay used: immunoSEQ multiplex PCR; TCRdb lists only in-frame clones, some missing. The sample lists over 750,000 clones, just over 95% occurring once.

Source material: naive CD8+ T cells sorted from blood. This receptor was taken from a man in his thirties or forties in good health. The rearrangement links TRBV10-1 to TRBJ1-1; D not certain. CDR3 loop: CASRRTANTEAFF. In DNA form, the CDR3 reads TGCGCCAGCAGGAGAACAGCGAACACTGAAGCTTTCTTT.